The 28 T cell receptor beta chains below come from one sample, sequenced in a study of regulatory T cells in long-lasting Graves disease. Time point defined: newly diagnosed GD, antithyroid drugs for less than 3 months. PBMCs provided the RNA from which the TCR library was made. Assembly of TCR beta libraries relied on iRepertoire HTBI primers together with Arm-PCR of CDR3 regions. One entry per CDR3 protein results from TCRdb running MiXCR on the multiplex PCR reads. The sample carries approximately 350,000 distinct CDR3 sequences, about a sixth recorded once. The data were also submitted as part of a second study, on T cells in Graves' hyperthyroidism and ophthalmopathy.

The sequencing here drew on peripheral blood mononuclear cells (PBMCs), taken at new diagnosis, from a patient treated with antithyroid drugs. The source is a man aged 40-49 years with Graves disease.

This clonotype was observed at least ten times. The chain carries TRBV2 and TRBJ2-6; no clear D gene. From germline, CDR1 is SNHLY and CDR2 FYNNEI. The CDR3 has 15 residues. Trimming stripped 4 bases from V and 0 bases from J, with 7 bases between. CDR3 nucleotide sequence: TGTGCCAGCAGTGCGGAGATCTCTGGGGCCAACGTCCTGACTTTC. Its translation is CASSAEISGANVLTF.

This clonotype was counted many times. The chain employs TRBV18 and TRBJ2-5, with D possibly matching TRBD1 (6 bases). Germline V lookup: CDR1 KGHSH, CDR2 LQKENI. The CDR3 runs 15 residues. V was trimmed by 3 bases and J by 2 bases, leaving 13 bases between them. This chain's CDR3 is CASSPSRGKQETQYF. The CDR3 nucleotides are TGTGCCAGCTCACCGAGTAGGGGGAAGCAAGAGACCCAGTACTTC. Together with reference TRBV18 and TRBJ2-5, the CDR3 gives the full variable domain: NAGVMQNPRHLVRRRGQEARLRCSPMKGHSHVYWYRQLPEEGLKFMVYLQKENIIDESGMPKERFSAEFPKEGPSILRIQQVVRGDSAAYFCASSPSRGKQETQYFGPGTRLLVL.

This clonotype was seen a few times. The CDR3 loop is CATSPPWTAYGYTF. The DNA for the CDR3 is TGTGCCACCAGCCCGCCCTGGACGGCCTATGGCTACACCTTC. The chain joins TRBV15 to TRBJ1-2; D not certain. This CDR3 has 14 amino acids. The V end lost 5 bases, the J end lost 4 bases, and 14 bases lay between the germline ends. Germline CDR1 reads LNHNV; CDR2 reads YYDKDF (reference sequence).

This clonotype was observed many times. The V gene is TRBV2, the J gene TRBJ1-6; weak D call: TRBD1 (5 bases). The germline V gene encodes CDR1 SNHLY and CDR2 FYNNEI. Trimming stripped 4 bases from V and 6 bases from J, with 16 bases between. The length of the CDR3 is 16 residues. The CDR3 DNA reads TGTGCCAGCAGTGGCCTCAGTTTTGGGGGTAATTCACCCCTCCACTTT. This translates into CASSGLSFGGNSPLHF.

About this clonotype: A much larger clone differs from this one at a single base, so this may be a read error. The J gene is TRBJ2-3, the V gene TRBV5-1; D unresolved. Germline assignment: CDR1 SGHRS and CDR2 YFSETQ. Trimming took off 2 bases at V and 1 base at J, with 8 bases between the two ends. There are 14 residues in the CDR3. The DNA for the CDR3 is TGCGCCAGCAGCTTCCTCAGTCGCACAGATACGCAGTATTTT. Its translation is CASSFLSRTDTQYF.

This sequence joins TRBV20-1 and TRBJ2-2, with 10 nucleotides matching TRBD1. This CDR3 contains 17 residues. Looked up from germline, CDR1 is DFQATT and CDR2 is SNEGSKA (reference sequence). The J segment lost 6 bases and the V segment lost 0 bases, leaving 10 bases of the junction unmatched. Written as DNA, the CDR3 is TGCAGTGCTAGAGATTTCCCCGGACAGGGGGACGCCGGGGAGCTGTTTTTT. Protein sequence: CSARDFPGQGDAGELFF.

Only a few counts were recorded for this clonotype. This chain connects TRBV10-3 to TRBJ2-6; D might be TRBD1 or TRBD2, each matching 6 bases. The germline CDR1 and CDR2 sequences are ENHRY and SYGVKD. Trimming cost V 4 bases and J 4 bases, with 8 bases left between them. The CDR3 length is 14 residues. CDR3 amino acids: CAISGGAGANVLTF. CDR3 sequence (DNA): TGTGCCATCAGTGGGGGGGCAGGGGCCAACGTCCTGACTTTC.

V is TRBV6-2 or TRBV6-3 and J is TRBJ2-6, with D hard to call. Trimming pared 2 bases from V and 0 bases from J, leaving 17 bases between. The CDR3 length is 19 residues. Germline V CDR1 and CDR2: MNHEY, SVGEGT. The CDR3 region has the DNA TGTGCCAGCAGTTACGCGGTGGGCCAGCTCCTCTCTGGGGCCAACGTCCTGACTTTC. Residues: CASSYAVGQLLSGANVLTF.

This clonotype was counted ten times or more. V gene TRBV28 combines with J gene TRBJ2-7, with a weak D call TRBD1 (6 bases). V lost 3 bases to trimming and J lost 5 bases, with 17 bases between them. The germline V gene has CDR1 MDHEN and CDR2 SYDVKM. The CDR3 sequence is 15 residues long. For the CDR3, the DNA is TGTGCCAGCAGTTTTGGGGGCAGTTCGTCCCACGAGCAGTACTTC. Its translation: CASSFGGSSSHEQYF.

About this clonotype itself: A read error is the likely source, as a far larger clone sits one nucleotide away. The chain has TRBV20-1 and TRBJ2-1; no clear D gene. The J call may not be correct, given that the DNA end is closer to TRBJ2-5. Germline V gene sequence: CDR1 DFQATT, CDR2 SNEGSKA (reference sequence). This CDR3 spans 10 amino acids. CDR3 residues: CGARGETQYF. DNA of the CDR3: TGCGGTGCTAGAGGAGAGACCCAGTACTTC.

This chain uses TRBV6-2 or TRBV6-3 with TRBJ2-3; a weak D match, TRBD2 (6 bases). CDR1 and CDR2 from the germline V gene are MNHEY and SVGEGT. The CDR3 totals 15 residues. The V end was cut by 2 bases, the J end by 0 bases, with 9 bases between. CDR3 residues: CASSYAGLSTDTQYF. CDR3 bases: TGTGCCAGCAGTTACGCGGGGCTTAGCACAGATACGCAGTATTTT.

This clonotype was observed many times. V usage is TRBV12-3 or TRBV12-4 and J usage is TRBJ2-1, with D perhaps matching TRBD1 or TRBD2 (5 bases each). Trimming cost V 4 bases and J 9 bases, with 13 bases left between them. The CDR3 covers 13 residues. The CDR3 DNA follows: TGTGCCAGCAGTTCACGAGGGGCAGGTGAGCAGTTCTTC. Amino acids: CASSSRGAGEQFF.

Turning to this clonotype: A read error is likely, as this CDR3 ends without the conserved phenylalanine or tryptophan. The DNA is omitted, as the CDR3 cannot be located on it reliably, and the CDR3 follows TCRdb's listing. The chain uses TRBV4-1 and TRBJ1-5; TRBD1 is the table's D call, not checked against the DNA. The CDR3 sequence runs 13 residues, both termini included. Germline V gene data show CDR1 as MGHRA and CDR2 as YSYEKL. The CDR3 loop is CASSQGQWDNRAI.

This clonotype was seen repeatedly, ten times or more. This chain joins TRBV20-1 and TRBJ2-5; 7 bases line up with TRBD2. Looked up from germline, CDR1 is DFQATT and CDR2 is SNEGSKA (reference sequence). Germline trimming cut 7 bases from V and 1 base from J; bases unmatched to any gene: 6. CDR3 length equals 13 residues. CDR3 protein: CSGEAGSQETQYF. In DNA form, the CDR3 reads TGCAGTGGGGAAGCGGGGAGCCAAGAGACCCAGTACTTC.

This clonotype was recorded a few times. The chain combines TRBV5-1 with TRBJ2-1; D is undetermined. CDR1 and CDR2 (germline): SGHRS, YFSETQ. There are 16 residues in the CDR3. V was shortened by 5 bases and J by 0 bases, with 15 bases between the two germline ends. In DNA, the CDR3 is TGCGCCAGCAGGACTCAACCCGAAAGCTCCTACAATGAGCAGTTCTTC. Its translation is CASRTQPESSYNEQFF.

This clonotype was counted many times. The chain joins TRBV7-3 to TRBJ2-1; D not certain. V lost 5 bases, J lost 10 bases, and 12 bases lay in between. The CDR3 is made up of 12 amino acids. CDR1 is SGHTA and CDR2 is FQGTGA in the germline V gene. In nucleotides, the CDR3 is TGTGCCAGCAGCAAAAGACCCGGGGAGCAGTTCTTC. Amino acids: CASSKRPGEQFF. The variable domain in full, completed from reference TRBV7-3 and TRBJ2-1, reads GAGVSQTPSNKVTEKGKYVELRCDPISGHTALYWYRQSLGQGPEFLIYFQGTGAADDSGLPNDRFFAVRPEGSVSTLKIQRTERGDSAVYLCASSKRPGEQFFGPGTRLTVL.

This clonotype appeared many times. The chain has TRBV20-1 and TRBJ1-5; D gene uncertain. Germline V gene sequence: CDR1 DFQATT, CDR2 SNEGSKA (reference sequence). Trimming pared 0 bases from V and 7 bases from J, leaving 13 bases between. CDR3 length: 14 amino acids. The CDR3 DNA reads as TGCAGTGCTAGAGATAAGACTTCGGGGCAGCCCCAGCATTTT. Translated: CSARDKTSGQPQHF.

This clonotype was recorded many times. This sequence joins TRBV28 and TRBJ1-2, with a possible D match to TRBD1 (6 bases). There are 13 residues in the CDR3. V shed 1 base and J shed 5 bases, with 8 bases lying between them. The germline V gene encodes CDR1 MDHEN and CDR2 SYDVKM. CDR3 residues: CASSLYREYGYTF. CDR3 DNA: TGTGCCAGCAGTTTATACAGGGAATATGGCTACACCTTC.

The chain couples TRBV2 to TRBJ2-6; D may be TRBD2 (6 bases). The V end was cut by 8 bases, the J end by 2 bases, with 10 bases between. The CDR3 runs to 14 residues. Germline CDR1 SNHLY, CDR2 FYNNEI. CDR3 bases: TGTGCCAGCTACGGGGGTACTGGGGCCAACGTCCTGACTTTC. Translating gives CASYGGTGANVLTF.

This rearrangement joins TRBV24-1 to TRBJ1-1, with D maybe TRBD1 (6 bases). Trimming shortened V by 7 bases and J by 1 base, and 12 bases separated the two germline ends. Germline V CDR1 and CDR2: KGHDR, SFDVKD. The CDR3 has 14 amino acids. CDR3 protein: CATSKRGENTEAFF. CDR3 coding DNA: TGTGCCACCAGCAAGAGGGGGGAGAACACTGAAGCTTTCTTT.

This clonotype appeared many times. V and J are TRBV2 and TRBJ1-5, with D unclear. This CDR3 spans 13 amino acids. Trimming shortened V by 4 bases and J by 1 base, and 5 bases separated the two germline ends. In germline, CDR1 is SNHLY, CDR2 FYNNEI. The CDR3 reads CASSGQSNQPQHF. The CDR3 nucleotides are TGTGCCAGCAGTGGCCAGAGCAATCAGCCCCAGCATTTT.

This clonotype was counted a few times. This could be a read error, since a much larger clone is one nucleotide away. The chain combines TRBV5-1 with TRBJ2-7; 7 nucleotides align to TRBD2. CDR1 and CDR2 from the germline V gene are SGHRS and YFSETQ. The CDR3 is 14 residues long. CDR3 coding DNA: TGCGTCAGCAGCCCGGGGGGAGCCTCCTACGAGCAGTACTTC. As protein: CVSSPGGASYEQYF. Variable domain in full (rest from reference TRBV5-1 and TRBJ2-7): KAGVTQTPRYLIKTRGQQVTLSCSPISGHRSVSWYQQTPGQGLQFLFEYFSETQRNKGNFPGRFSGRQFSNSRSEMNVSTLELGDSALYLCVSSPGGASYEQYFGPGTRLTVT.

The genes are TRBV6-2 or TRBV6-3 and TRBJ2-5, with 10 nucleotides matching TRBD2. Germline V gene sequence: CDR1 MNHEY, CDR2 SVGEGT. Trimming cost V 2 bases and J 4 bases; bases outside gene matches: 7. The CDR3 totals 16 residues. This CDR3 is CASSYTSGDLPETQYF. Here the CDR3 DNA reads TGTGCCAGCAGTTACACTAGCGGGGACCTTCCAGAGACCCAGTACTTC.

This clonotype was found many times. The chain combines TRBV2 with TRBJ1-1; perhaps TRBD1 as D (6 bases). The V and J ends lost 8 bases and 0 bases respectively, with 10 bases between them. Germline CDR1 SNHLY, CDR2 FYNNEI. The CDR3 sequence is 13 residues long. This CDR3 is CASRGGMNTEAFF. CDR3 nucleotides: TGTGCCAGCCGAGGGGGTATGAACACTGAAGCTTTCTTT.

In this sample, this clonotype turned up a few times. This chain joins TRBV18 and TRBJ2-5; perhaps TRBD1 as D (5 bases). The V gene's germline CDR1 is KGHSH and CDR2 LQKENI. The CDR3 totals 15 residues. Trimming pared 5 bases from V and 4 bases from J, leaving 17 bases between. CDR3 sequence (DNA): TGTGCCAGCTCATCACGGACAAAGACCACAGAGACCCAGTACTTC. Protein: CASSSRTKTTETQYF.

V is TRBV4-3 and J is TRBJ1-2, with 7 bases that match TRBD1. Losses at the gene ends were 1 base for V and 6 bases for J; bases not matched to a gene: 14. Germline CDR1 is LGHNA and CDR2 is YSLEER. CDR3 length: 17 amino acids. CDR3 amino acids: CASSQVVGTGERDGYTF. CDR3 DNA: TGCGCCAGCAGCCAAGTAGTGGGTACAGGGGAACGGGATGGCTACACCTTC.

In this sample, this clonotype turned up many times. This rearrangement joins TRBV7-3 to TRBJ1-1; D remains ambiguous. CDR1 SGHTA and CDR2 FQGTGA come from the germline V gene. Trimming stripped 5 bases from V and 0 bases from J, with 7 bases between. CDR3 length: 13 residues. The CDR3 is CASSARLNTEAFF. The CDR3 DNA sequence: TGTGCCAGCAGCGCGCGCTTGAACACTGAAGCTTTCTTT. Using reference TRBV7-3 and TRBJ1-1 for the parts outside the CDR3, the full variable domain is GAGVSQTPSNKVTEKGKYVELRCDPISGHTALYWYRQSLGQGPEFLIYFQGTGAADDSGLPNDRFFAVRPEGSVSTLKIQRTERGDSAVYLCASSARLNTEAFFGQGTRLTVV.

The chain joins TRBV20-1 to TRBJ2-7, with a weak D call TRBD1 (5 bases). Germline V gives CDR1 DFQATT, CDR2 SNEGSKA (reference sequence). V lost 3 bases and J 3 bases, leaving 15 bases between the germline ends. The CDR3 spans 14 residues. CDR3 coding DNA: TGCAGTGCTAGTTTTTTCGACAGAAACTACGAGCAGTACTTC. Translated: CSASFFDRNYEQYF.